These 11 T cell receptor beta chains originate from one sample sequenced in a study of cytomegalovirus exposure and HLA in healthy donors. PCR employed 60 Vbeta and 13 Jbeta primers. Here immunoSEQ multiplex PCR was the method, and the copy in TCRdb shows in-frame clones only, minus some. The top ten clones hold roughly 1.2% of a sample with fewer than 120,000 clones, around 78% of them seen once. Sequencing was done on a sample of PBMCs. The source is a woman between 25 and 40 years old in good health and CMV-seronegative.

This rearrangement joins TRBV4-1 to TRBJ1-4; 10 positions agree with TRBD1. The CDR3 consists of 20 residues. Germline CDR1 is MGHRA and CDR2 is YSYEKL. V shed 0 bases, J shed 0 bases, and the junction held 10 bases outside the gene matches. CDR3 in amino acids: CASSQDPGTGAVATNEKLFF. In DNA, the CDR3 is TGCGCCAGCAGCCAAGATCCCGGGACAGGGGCCGTTGCAACTAATGAAAAACTGTTTTTT.

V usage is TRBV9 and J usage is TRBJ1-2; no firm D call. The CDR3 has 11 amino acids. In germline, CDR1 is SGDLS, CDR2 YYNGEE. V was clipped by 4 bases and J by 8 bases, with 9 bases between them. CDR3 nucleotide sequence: TGTGCCAGCAGCTCTCTAGTCGGCTACACCTTC. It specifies CASSSLVGYTF.

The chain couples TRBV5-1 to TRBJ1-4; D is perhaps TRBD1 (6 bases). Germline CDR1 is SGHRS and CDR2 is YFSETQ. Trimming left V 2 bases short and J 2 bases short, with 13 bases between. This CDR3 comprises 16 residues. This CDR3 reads CASSLQGSLTNEKLFF. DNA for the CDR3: TGCGCCAGCAGCTTACAGGGAAGCCTGACTAATGAAAAACTGTTTTTT.

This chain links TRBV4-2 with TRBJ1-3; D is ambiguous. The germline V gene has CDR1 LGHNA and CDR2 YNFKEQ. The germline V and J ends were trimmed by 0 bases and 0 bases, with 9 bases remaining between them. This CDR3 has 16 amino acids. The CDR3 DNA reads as TGTGCCAGCAGCCAAGAGGCAAGAAGCTCTGGAAACACCATATATTTT. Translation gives CASSQEARSSGNTIYF.

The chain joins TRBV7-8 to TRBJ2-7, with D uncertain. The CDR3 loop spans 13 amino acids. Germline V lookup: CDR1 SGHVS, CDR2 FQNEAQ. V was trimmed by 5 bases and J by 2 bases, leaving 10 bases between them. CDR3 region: CASSLTSTYEQYF. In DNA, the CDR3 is TGTGCCAGCAGCCTAACCTCCACCTACGAGCAGTACTTC. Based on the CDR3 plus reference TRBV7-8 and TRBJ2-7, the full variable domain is GAGVSQSPRYKVAKRGQDVALRCDPISGHVSLFWYQQALGQGPEFLTYFQNEAQLDKSGLPSDRFFAERPEGSVSTLKIQRTQQEDSAVYLCASSLTSTYEQYFGPGTRLTVT.

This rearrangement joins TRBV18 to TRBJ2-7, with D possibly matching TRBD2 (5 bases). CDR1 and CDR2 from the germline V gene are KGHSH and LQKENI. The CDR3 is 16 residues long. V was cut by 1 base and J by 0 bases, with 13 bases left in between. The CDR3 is CASSPRGQISSYEQYF. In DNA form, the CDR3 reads TGTGCCAGCTCACCACGCGGGCAGATCAGCTCCTACGAGCAGTACTTC.

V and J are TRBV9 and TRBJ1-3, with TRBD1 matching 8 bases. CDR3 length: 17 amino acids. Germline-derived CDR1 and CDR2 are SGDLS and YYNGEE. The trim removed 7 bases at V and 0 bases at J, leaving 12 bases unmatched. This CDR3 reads CASGAGGKGISGNTIYF. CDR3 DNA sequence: TGTGCCAGCGGGGCAGGGGGCAAGGGGATCTCTGGAAACACCATATATTTT. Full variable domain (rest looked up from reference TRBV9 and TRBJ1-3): DSGVTQTPKHLITATGQRVTLRCSPRSGDLSVYWYQQSLDQGLQFLIQYYNGEERAKGNILERFSAQQFPDLHSELNLSSLELGDSALYFCASGAGGKGISGNTIYFGEGSWLTVV.

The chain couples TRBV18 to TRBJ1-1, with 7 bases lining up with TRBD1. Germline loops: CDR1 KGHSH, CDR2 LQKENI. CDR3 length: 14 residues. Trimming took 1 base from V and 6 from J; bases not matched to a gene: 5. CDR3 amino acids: CASSPLDRQAEAFF. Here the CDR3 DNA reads TGTGCCAGCTCACCACTGGACAGGCAAGCTGAAGCTTTCTTT.

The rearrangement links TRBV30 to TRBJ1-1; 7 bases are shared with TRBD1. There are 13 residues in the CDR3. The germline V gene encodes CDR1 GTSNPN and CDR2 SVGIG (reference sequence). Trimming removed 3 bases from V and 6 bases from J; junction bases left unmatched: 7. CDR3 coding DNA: TGTGCCTGGAGGGCGACAGGGTACGCTGAAGCTTTCTTT. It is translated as CAWRATGYAEAFF.

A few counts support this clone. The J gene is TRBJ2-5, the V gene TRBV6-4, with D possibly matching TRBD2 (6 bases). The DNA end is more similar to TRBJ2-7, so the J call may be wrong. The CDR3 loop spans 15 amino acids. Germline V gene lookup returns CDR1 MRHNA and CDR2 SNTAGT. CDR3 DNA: TGTGCCAGCAGCCTCAGCGGGCCCGCCCCCTACGAGCAGTACTTC. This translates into CASSLSGPAPYEQYF.

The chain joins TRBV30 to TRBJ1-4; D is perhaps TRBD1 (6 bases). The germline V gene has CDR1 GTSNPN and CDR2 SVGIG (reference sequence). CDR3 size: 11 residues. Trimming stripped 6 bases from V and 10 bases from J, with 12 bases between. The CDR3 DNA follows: TGTGCCTGCGGGACACCCGGAAAACTGTTTTTT. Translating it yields CACGTPGKLFF.